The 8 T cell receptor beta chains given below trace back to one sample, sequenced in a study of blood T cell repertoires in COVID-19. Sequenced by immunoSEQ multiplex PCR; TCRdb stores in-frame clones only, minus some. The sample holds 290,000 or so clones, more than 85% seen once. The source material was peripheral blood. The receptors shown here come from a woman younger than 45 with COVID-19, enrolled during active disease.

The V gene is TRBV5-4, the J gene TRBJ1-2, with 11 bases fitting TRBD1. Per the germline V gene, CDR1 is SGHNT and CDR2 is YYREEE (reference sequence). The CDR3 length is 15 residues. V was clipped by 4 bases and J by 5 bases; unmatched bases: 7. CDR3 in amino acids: CASSPGTGGTYGYTF. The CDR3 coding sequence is TGTGCCAGCAGCCCTGGGACAGGGGGAACTTATGGCTACACCTTC.

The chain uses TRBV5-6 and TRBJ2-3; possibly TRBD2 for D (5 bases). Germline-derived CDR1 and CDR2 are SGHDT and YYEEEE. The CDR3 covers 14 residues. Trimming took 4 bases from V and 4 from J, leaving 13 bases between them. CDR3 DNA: TGTGCCAGCAGCCCGGTAGAGGGTCCAGATACGCAGTATTTT. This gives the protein CASSPVEGPDTQYF.

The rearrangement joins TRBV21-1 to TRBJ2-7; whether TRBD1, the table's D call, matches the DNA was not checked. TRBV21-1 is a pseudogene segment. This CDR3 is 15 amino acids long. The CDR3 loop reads CASSNAGISPYEQYF. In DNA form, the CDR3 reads TGTGCCAGCAGCAACGCAGGGATCAGCCCCTACGAGCAGTACTTC.

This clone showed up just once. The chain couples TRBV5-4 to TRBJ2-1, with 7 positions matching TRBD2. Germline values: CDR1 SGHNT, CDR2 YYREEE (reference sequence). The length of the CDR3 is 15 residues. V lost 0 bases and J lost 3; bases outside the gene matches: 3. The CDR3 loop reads CASSLEGGNYNEQFF. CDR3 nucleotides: TGTGCCAGCAGCTTGGAGGGAGGGAACTACAATGAGCAGTTCTTC.

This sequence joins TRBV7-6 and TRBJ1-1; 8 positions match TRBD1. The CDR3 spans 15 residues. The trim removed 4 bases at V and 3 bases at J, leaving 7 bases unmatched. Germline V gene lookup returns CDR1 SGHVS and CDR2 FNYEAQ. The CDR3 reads CASSSWDRPYTEAFF. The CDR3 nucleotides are TGTGCCAGCAGCTCCTGGGACAGGCCCTACACTGAAGCTTTCTTT.

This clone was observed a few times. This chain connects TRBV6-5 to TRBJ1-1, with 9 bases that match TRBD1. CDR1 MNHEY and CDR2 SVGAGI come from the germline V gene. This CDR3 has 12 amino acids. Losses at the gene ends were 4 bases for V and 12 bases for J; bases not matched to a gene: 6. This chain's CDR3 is CASSLGQGRSFF. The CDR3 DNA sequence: TGTGCCAGCAGTTTGGGACAGGGCAGGTCTTTCTTT.

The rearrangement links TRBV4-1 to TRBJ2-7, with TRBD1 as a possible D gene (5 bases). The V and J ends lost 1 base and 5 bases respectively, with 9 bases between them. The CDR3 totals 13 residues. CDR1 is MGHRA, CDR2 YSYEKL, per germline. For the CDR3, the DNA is TGCGCCAGCAGCCAAGGTGCAGGGAACGAGCAGTACTTC. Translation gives CASSQGAGNEQYF.

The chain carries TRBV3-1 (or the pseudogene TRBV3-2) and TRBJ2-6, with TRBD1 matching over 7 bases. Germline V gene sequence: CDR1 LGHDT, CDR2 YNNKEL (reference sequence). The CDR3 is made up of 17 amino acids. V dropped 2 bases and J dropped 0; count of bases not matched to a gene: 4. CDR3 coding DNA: TGTGCCAGCAGCCAACCGGGACAGAGCTCTGGGGCCAACGTCCTGACTTTC. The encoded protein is CASSQPGQSSGANVLTF.